The 17 T cell receptor beta chains presented below share a single source sample, sequenced in a study of post-analysis software for immune sequencing data. Overall study findings and caveats: About five TRBV segments were more frequent in patients than controls; TRBV5-6, TRBV5-1 and TRBV20-1 belonged to this group.

For these receptors, no antigen is known. TCR beta cDNA libraries had unique molecular identifiers. One entry per CDR3 protein, called by TCRdb with MiXCR from the PCR reads. The sample has 350,000 to 450,000 distinct CDR3 sequences, around 33% seen once. Sequenced input: blood. The receptors shown here come from a girl aged 10 to 17 with multiple sclerosis.

The V gene is TRBV28, the J gene TRBJ2-7, with D perhaps matching TRBD1 or TRBD2 (5 bases each). V was clipped by 5 bases and J by 1 base, with 15 bases between them. The CDR3 extends over 15 amino acids. From germline, CDR1 is MDHEN and CDR2 SYDVKM. CDR3 loop: CASSLHGGVSYEQYF. The CDR3 DNA reads as TGTGCCAGCAGTCTTCATGGGGGAGTTTCCTACGAGCAGTACTTC.

J is TRBJ1-4 and V is TRBV2; 9 nucleotides line up with TRBD1. CDR3 length: 14 amino acids. The J segment lost 7 bases and the V segment lost 6 bases, leaving 6 bases of the junction unmatched. Germline V gene lookup returns CDR1 SNHLY and CDR2 FYNNEI. CDR3 sequence reads: CASRGQGSREKLFF. The CDR3 nucleotides read TGTGCCAGCAGGGGACAGGGATCTCGTGAAAAACTGTTTTTT. The entire variable domain, with the rest obtained from reference TRBV2 and TRBJ1-4, is as follows: EPEVTQTPSHQVTQMGQEVILRCVPISNHLYFYWYRQILGQKVEFLVSFYNNEISEKSEIFDDQFSVERPDGSNFTLKIRSTKLEDSAMYFCASRGQGSREKLFFGSGTQLSVL.

The chain links TRBV7-9 to TRBJ2-3; TRBD2 aligns across 7 bases. Germline CDR1 is SEHNR and CDR2 is FQNEAQ (reference sequence). This CDR3 region has 14 residues. Trimming at V came to 3 bases and at J to 14 bases, leaving 14 bases not matched to a gene. The DNA of the CDR3 is TGTGCCAGCAGCTTCCCTTTCACTAGCGCGCCTCCGTATTTT. Residues: CASSFPFTSAPPYF.

The V call is TRBV4-1, the J call TRBJ2-2, with D perhaps being TRBD1 or TRBD2 (6 bases each). The CDR3 covers 17 residues. CDR1 and CDR2 from the germline V gene are MGHRA and YSYEKL. Trimming pared 3 bases from V and 0 bases from J, leaving 14 bases between. In DNA form, the CDR3 reads TGCGCCAGCAGCCAGCCCGCCGGGGGCGCGAACACCGGGGAGCTGTTTTTT. Its translation: CASSQPAGGANTGELFF.

V gene TRBV14 combines with J gene TRBJ2-5, with TRBD1 identical over 7 bases. Unmatched junction bases numbered 8, after V lost 4 bases and J lost 0 bases. The CDR3 has 16 residues. Germline V gene lookup returns CDR1 SGHDN and CDR2 FVKESK. The CDR3 reads CASSRQGYTYQETQYF. DNA for the CDR3: TGTGCCAGCAGCCGACAGGGCTATACGTACCAAGAGACCCAGTACTTC.

This rearrangement joins TRBV7-2 to TRBJ2-1; D unresolved. The CDR3 totals 13 residues. Germline-derived CDR1 and CDR2 are SGHTA and FQGNSA. Deletions cut 5 bases from V and 1 base from J, with 6 bases between. This chain's CDR3 is CASSPRSYNEQFF. The CDR3 coding sequence is TGTGCCAGCAGCCCTAGGTCCTACAATGAGCAGTTCTTC.

This clonotype was counted between two and nine times. The chain joins TRBV28 to TRBJ2-3, with TRBD1 as a possible D gene (7 bases). Between the trimmed V and J ends, which lost 6 bases and 4 bases, there was a span of 14 bases. This CDR3 region has 14 residues. Germline V lookup: CDR1 MDHEN, CDR2 SYDVKM. The DNA for the CDR3 is TGTGCCAGCAGGGGCAGGGGGGCGGCAGATACGCAGTATTTT. As protein: CASRGRGAADTQYF.

The gene calls are TRBV10-2 and TRBJ2-7, with 8 bases identical to TRBD2. The length of the CDR3 is 13 residues. V lost 6 bases to trimming and J lost 5 bases; unmatched junction nucleotides: 6. CDR1 is WSHSY and CDR2 is SAAADI in the germline V gene. This CDR3 reads CASRIAGRDEQYF. The DNA for the CDR3 is TGCGCCAGCAGGATAGCGGGGAGGGACGAGCAGTACTTC.

This chain joins TRBV3-1 and TRBJ2-3; weak D call: TRBD1 (6 bases). The germline CDR1 and CDR2 sequences are LGHDT and YNNKEL (reference sequence). Trimming removed 5 bases from V and 2 bases from J, with 11 bases in between. The CDR3 contains 14 residues. The CDR3 spells CASSDTGPTDTQYF. Written as DNA, the CDR3 is TGTGCCAGCAGCGACACAGGGCCCACAGATACGCAGTATTTT.

J is TRBJ2-5 and V is TRBV6-6, with 7 bases matching TRBD2. Germline CDR1 and CDR2: MNHNY and SVGAGI (reference sequence). There are 16 residues in the CDR3. J gave up 3 bases and V 0 bases, and 7 bases lay outside the gene matches. For the CDR3, the DNA is TGTGCCAGCAGTTACTCCGGAGCGGGGTCCGAAGAGACCCAGTACTTC. This sequence encodes CASSYSGAGSEETQYF.

This clonotype was found a few times. V usage is TRBV20-1 and J usage is TRBJ1-4; no clear D gene. The germline V and J ends were trimmed by 6 bases and 7 bases, with 12 bases remaining between them. The germline CDR1 and CDR2 sequences are DFQATT and SNEGSKA (reference sequence). The CDR3 has 12 residues. CDR3 DNA: TGCAGTGCCACAATTGGTGGTGAAAAACTGTTTTTT. Translation: CSATIGGEKLFF.

Only a few counts were recorded for this clonotype. The CDR3 nucleotides are TGCGCCAGCAGCTCCGCAGGACAGGGGGCGTACTATGGCTACACCTTC. Translated: CASSSAGQGAYYGYTF. V and J are TRBV5-1 and TRBJ1-2; TRBD1 matches 11 bases. J gave up 3 bases and V 3 bases, and 7 bases lay outside the gene matches. The CDR3 covers 16 residues. Germline CDR1 is SGHRS and CDR2 is YFSETQ.

This clonotype has just a few counts. The chain couples TRBV20-1 to TRBJ2-7; the match to TRBD1 covers 9 bases. The CDR3 is 13 residues long. Germline lookup yields CDR1 DFQATT and CDR2 SNEGSKA (reference sequence). The J segment lost 0 bases and the V segment lost 6 bases, leaving 3 bases of the junction unmatched. The CDR3 coding sequence is TGCAGTGCCGGGACAGGGTCCTCCTACGAGCAGTACTTC. Protein product: CSAGTGSSYEQYF.

This clonotype appeared a single time. The chain uses TRBV29-1 and TRBJ2-1, with 7 bases lining up with TRBD2. CDR1 is SQVTM, CDR2 ANQGSEA, per germline. V lost 3 bases and J lost 6; bases outside the gene matches: 8. The CDR3 extends over 14 amino acids. For the CDR3, the DNA is TGCAGCGTTGAGGGGGGGAAGGCTTTCAATGAGCAGTTCTTC. This encodes CSVEGGKAFNEQFF.

The rearrangement joins TRBV7-8 to TRBJ2-2; 12 bases align to TRBD1. In germline, CDR1 is SGHVS, CDR2 FQNEAQ. The CDR3 runs 15 residues. J gave up 9 bases and V 5 bases, and 7 bases lay outside the gene matches. The CDR3 DNA follows: TGTGCCAGCAGCGAGGGACAGGGGGCAACCTGGGAGCTGTTTTTT. Translating it yields CASSEGQGATWELFF. The complete variable domain, with remaining parts taken from reference TRBV7-8 and TRBJ2-2, reads GAGVSQSPRYKVAKRGQDVALRCDPISGHVSLFWYQQALGQGPEFLTYFQNEAQLDKSGLPSDRFFAERPEGSVSTLKIQRTQQEDSAVYLCASSEGQGATWELFFGEGSRLTVL.

The CDR3 DNA reads TGTGCCAGCAGCAAACCTAAGGAGCAGTTCTTC. Its translation: CASSKPKEQFF. The genes are TRBV21-1 and TRBJ2-1. TRBV21-1 is given as a pseudogene. The CDR3 extends over 11 amino acids.

This clonotype was counted between two and nine times. This chain joins TRBV2 and TRBJ1-1; D might be TRBD1 (5 bases). CDR3 size: 15 residues. Germline V gene sequence: CDR1 SNHLY, CDR2 FYNNEI. V shed 5 bases and J shed 3 bases, with 16 bases lying between them. The CDR3 is CASSPTALGDTEAFF. CDR3 DNA: TGTGCCAGCAGTCCCACGGCGTTGGGGGACACTGAAGCTTTCTTT. Complete variable domain (other parts from reference TRBV2 and TRBJ1-1): EPEVTQTPSHQVTQMGQEVILRCVPISNHLYFYWYRQILGQKVEFLVSFYNNEISEKSEIFDDQFSVERPDGSNFTLKIRSTKLEDSAMYFCASSPTALGDTEAFFGQGTRLTVV.